A selection of T cell receptor beta chains follows, all from one sample in a study of blood T cell repertoires in COVID-19. Profiling relied on immunoSEQ multiplex PCR, and the TCRdb table lists in-frame clones only, not all of them. The repertoire holds a few hundred thousand clones, with approximately 88% as singletons. The sequenced sample was PBMCs or T cells enriched from blood (not recorded which). These receptors originate from a woman under 40 who had recovered from COVID-19. The CDR3 runs from the conserved cysteine through the conserved F or W. The D gene is left open where the match is weak. Only part of the rows carry a size: once, few, many, or a class if the clone is expanded.

CDR3 protein: CASHKGATPGETQYF
CDR3 DNA: TGTGCCAGCCATAAGGGGGCAACTCCCGGGGAGACCCAGTACTTC
V gene: TRBV19
D gene: TRBD1
J gene: TRBJ2-5
clone size: -

CDR3 protein: CASSWDRQETQYF
CDR3 DNA: TGTGCCAGCAGCTGGGACAGACAAGAGACCCAGTACTTC
V gene: TRBV11-3
D gene: TRBD1
J gene: TRBJ2-5
clone size: -

CDR3 protein: CASSRRAPQETQYF
CDR3 DNA: TGTGCCAGCAGTCGCAGGGCCCCCCAAGAGACCCAGTACTTC
V gene: TRBV6-6
D gene: -
J gene: TRBJ2-5
clone size: -

CDR3 protein: CSVLGHLMNTEAFF
CDR3 DNA: TGCAGCGTTCTAGGACACCTGATGAACACTGAAGCTTTCTTT
V gene: TRBV29-1
D gene: -
J gene: TRBJ1-1
clone size: -

CDR3 protein: CASSPLGRQPQHF
CDR3 DNA: TGTGCCAGCAGTCCTCTGGGCCGTCAGCCCCAGCATTTT
V gene: TRBV28
D gene: -
J gene: TRBJ1-5
clone size: -

CDR3 protein: CASIVGKGLRTDTQYF
CDR3 DNA: TGCGCCAGCATCGTCGGGAAGGGACTACGCACAGATACGCAGTATTTT
V gene: TRBV10-2
D gene: TRBD2
J gene: TRBJ2-3
clone size: once

CDR3 protein: CASSELAAQETQYF
CDR3 DNA: TGTGCCAGCAGCGAATTAGCGGCCCAAGAGACCCAGTACTTC
V gene: TRBV7-6
D gene: -
J gene: TRBJ2-5
clone size: -

CDR3 protein: CASSVARGILTQYF
CDR3 DNA: TGTGCCAGCAGTGTGGCTAGGGGAATATTGACGCAGTATTTT
V gene: TRBV2
D gene: -
J gene: TRBJ2-3
clone size: -

CDR3 protein: CASSPRPGAENIQYF
CDR3 DNA: TGTGCCAGCAGCCCGCGCCCTGGGGCAGAAAACATTCAGTACTTC
V gene: TRBV9
D gene: -
J gene: TRBJ2-4
clone size: -

CDR3 protein: CASRMGLAEYEQYF
CDR3 DNA: TGTGCCAGCAGGATGGGACTAGCGGAGTACGAGCAGTACTTC
V gene: TRBV5-4
D gene: TRBD2
J gene: TRBJ2-7
clone size: -

CDR3 protein: CASSLFRLVTGGDRDEKLFF
CDR3 DNA: TGCGCCAGCAGCCTCTTTCGTTTGGTGACAGGGGGGGATAGAGATGAAAAACTGTTTTTT
V gene: TRBV4-3
D gene: TRBD1
J gene: TRBJ1-4
clone size: -

CDR3 protein: CASSLSVMNTEAFF
CDR3 DNA: TGTGCCAGCAGCTTATCAGTCATGAACACTGAAGCTTTCTTT
V gene: TRBV11-2
D gene: -
J gene: TRBJ1-1
clone size: few

CDR3 protein: CASSPGQGRVFYGYTF
CDR3 DNA: TGTGCCAGTAGTCCTGGACAGGGCAGAGTTTTCTATGGCTACACCTTC
V gene: TRBV19
D gene: TRBD1
J gene: TRBJ1-2
clone size: -

CDR3 protein: CASSLPTNALAGGDEQYF
CDR3 DNA: TGTGCCAGCAGCTTACCGACTAACGCGCTAGCGGGGGGAGACGAGCAGTACTTC
V gene: TRBV13
D gene: TRBD2
J gene: TRBJ2-7
clone size: -

CDR3 protein: CASSLAGGRGQPQHF
CDR3 DNA: TGTGCCAGCAGCTTAGCAGGGGGCAGAGGTCAGCCCCAGCATTTT
V gene: TRBV7-2
D gene: TRBD1
J gene: TRBJ1-5
clone size: -

CDR3 protein: CASSFGQGETQYF
CDR3 DNA: TGTGCCAGCAGTTTCGGACAGGGAGAGACCCAGTACTTC
V gene: TRBV7-3
D gene: TRBD1
J gene: TRBJ2-5
clone size: -

CDR3 protein: CASSSLAGGNNEQFF
CDR3 DNA: TGCGCCAGCAGTTCATTAGCGGGGGGAAACAATGAGCAGTTCTTC
V gene: TRBV5-1
D gene: TRBD2
J gene: TRBJ2-1
clone size: -

CDR3 protein: CASRPSISGSTSYEQYF
CDR3 DNA: TGTGCCAGCAGACCCTCGATAAGCGGGAGTACCTCCTACGAGCAGTACTTC
V gene: TRBV27
D gene: TRBD2
J gene: TRBJ2-7
clone size: -

CDR3 protein: CASNPGTTKNIQYF
CDR3 DNA: TGTGCCAGCAACCCCGGGACAACCAAAAACATTCAGTACTTC
V gene: TRBV28
D gene: -
J gene: TRBJ2-4
clone size: -

CDR3 protein: CASSIGRILANYGYTF
CDR3 DNA: TGTGCCAGTAGTATAGGGCGGATTCTAGCTAACTATGGCTACACCTTC
V gene: TRBV19
D gene: -
J gene: TRBJ1-2
clone size: -

CDR3 protein: CASSSVLPF
CDR3 DNA: TGTGCCAGCAGTTCGGTCCTTCCCTTC
V gene: TRBV27
D gene: -
J gene: TRBJ2-7
clone size: -

CDR3 protein: CASSPGLVHEQYF
CDR3 DNA: TGTGCCAGCAGCCCCGGACTGGTTCACGAGCAGTACTTC
V gene: TRBV9
D gene: -
J gene: TRBJ2-7
clone size: once

CDR3 protein: CASSLVRVGELFF
CDR3 DNA: TGTGCCAGCAGCTTGGTGAGGGTCGGGGAGCTGTTTTTT
V gene: TRBV5-4
D gene: -
J gene: TRBJ2-2
clone size: -

CDR3 protein: CASSLPGDRRQGGYTF
CDR3 DNA: TGTGCCAGCAGTTTGCCGGGGGACAGGCGCCAAGGGGGCTACACCTTC
V gene: TRBV28
D gene: TRBD1
J gene: TRBJ1-2
clone size: few

CDR3 protein: CASSPGRDRAPLGGYTF
CDR3 DNA: TGTGCCAGCAGCCCGGGCCGGGACAGGGCTCCATTGGGAGGCTACACCTTC
V gene: TRBV11-2
D gene: TRBD1
J gene: TRBJ1-2
clone size: -

CDR3 protein: CASSLEARGYTEAFF
CDR3 DNA: TGCGCCAGCAGCTTGGAGGCCAGGGGGTACACTGAAGCTTTCTTT
V gene: TRBV5-1
D gene: TRBD1
J gene: TRBJ1-1
clone size: few

CDR3 protein: CAWSKGPTTGYNEQFF
CDR3 DNA: TGTGCCTGGAGTAAAGGCCCCACAACAGGGTACAATGAGCAGTTCTTC
V gene: TRBV30
D gene: -
J gene: TRBJ2-1
clone size: once

CDR3 protein: CASSSSGTGNWGYTF
CDR3 DNA: TGTGCCAGCAGCTCGTCCGGGACAGGCAATTGGGGCTACACCTTC
V gene: TRBV5-4
D gene: TRBD1
J gene: TRBJ1-2
clone size: -

CDR3 protein: CATSRDYSSGRMYTQYF
CDR3 DNA: TGTGCCACCAGCAGAGATTATTCTAGCGGGAGGATGTATACGCAGTATTTT
V gene: TRBV15
D gene: TRBD2
J gene: TRBJ2-3
clone size: -

CDR3 protein: CASRPSGRLNEQFF
CDR3 DNA: TGTGCCAGCAGGCCTAGCGGGAGGCTCAATGAGCAGTTCTTC
V gene: TRBV28
D gene: TRBD2
J gene: TRBJ2-1
clone size: -

CDR3 protein: CASSPGSSLNEKLFF
CDR3 DNA: TGTGCCAGCAGTCCAGGGTCCTCGCTTAATGAAAAACTGTTTTTT
V gene: TRBV2
D gene: -
J gene: TRBJ1-4
clone size: -

CDR3 protein: CASKVETGTLPLHF
CDR3 DNA: TGCGCCAGCAAGGTGGAGACAGGGACTTTACCCCTCCACTTT
V gene: TRBV10-2
D gene: TRBD1
J gene: TRBJ1-6
clone size: few

CDR3 protein: CASSARDRGAETQYF
CDR3 DNA: TGTGCCAGCAGCGCCCGGGACAGGGGGGCAGAGACCCAGTACTTC
V gene: TRBV9
D gene: TRBD1
J gene: TRBJ2-5
clone size: -

CDR3 protein: CASSPRASGMAQQYF
CDR3 DNA: TGTGCCAGCAGCCCACGGGCTAGCGGGATGGCTCAGCAGTACTTC
V gene: TRBV7-3
D gene: TRBD2
J gene: TRBJ2-7
clone size: -

CDR3 protein: CALGQRYIGELFF
CDR3 DNA: TGTGCCCTAGGACAGAGGTACATCGGGGAGCTGTTTTTT
V gene: TRBV30
D gene: -
J gene: TRBJ2-2
clone size: once

CDR3 protein: CASSIRTGGVEKLFF
CDR3 DNA: TGTGCCAGCAGTATTCGTACAGGGGGGGTTGAAAAACTGTTTTTT
V gene: TRBV28
D gene: TRBD1
J gene: TRBJ1-4
clone size: -

CDR3 protein: CASGPSGSWETQYF
CDR3 DNA: TGTGCCAGCGGCCCTAGCGGGAGCTGGGAGACCCAGTACTTC
V gene: TRBV28
D gene: TRBD2
J gene: TRBJ2-5
clone size: -

CDR3 protein: CASTPGWSGQPQHF
CDR3 DNA: TGTGCCAGTACCCCCGGGTGGAGCGGTCAGCCCCAGCATTTT
V gene: TRBV19
D gene: -
J gene: TRBJ1-5
clone size: once

CDR3 protein: CAWSPRLAGRTYEQFF
CDR3 DNA: TGTGCCTGGAGTCCCCGACTAGCGGGAAGGACCTATGAGCAGTTCTTC
V gene: TRBV30
D gene: TRBD2
J gene: TRBJ2-1
clone size: -

CDR3 protein: CAWSVRSGTGNEQFF
CDR3 DNA: TGTGCCTGGAGTGTACGTAGCGGGACTGGGAATGAGCAGTTCTTC
V gene: TRBV30
D gene: TRBD2
J gene: TRBJ2-1
clone size: -

CDR3 protein: CASSLTRAGEQYF
CDR3 DNA: TGTGCCAGCAGCTTAACCAGGGCTGGCGAGCAGTACTTC
V gene: TRBV7-3
D gene: -
J gene: TRBJ2-7
clone size: -

CDR3 protein: CAISEPTSGNEQFF
CDR3 DNA: TGTGCCATCAGTGAGCCAACTAGCGGCAATGAGCAGTTCTTC
V gene: TRBV10-3
D gene: TRBD2
J gene: TRBJ2-1
clone size: once

CDR3 protein: CASSTDRGEIDEQYF
CDR3 DNA: TGTGCCAGCAGCACCGACAGGGGGGAAATCGACGAGCAGTACTTC
V gene: TRBV5-4
D gene: TRBD1
J gene: TRBJ2-7
clone size: -

CDR3 protein: CASKPPCREVNYGYTF
CDR3 DNA: TGTGCCAGCAAGCCCCCCTGCAGGGAAGTCAACTATGGCTACACCTTC
V gene: TRBV6-4
D gene: -
J gene: TRBJ1-2
clone size: -

CDR3 protein: CASSLQGPEAFF
CDR3 DNA: TGCGCCAGCAGCCTACAGGGACCTGAAGCTTTCTTT
V gene: TRBV5-1
D gene: -
J gene: TRBJ1-1
clone size: -

CDR3 protein: CASSLLSGTPSGNTIYF
CDR3 DNA: TGCGCCAGCAGCCTCCTCTCCGGGACTCCGTCTGGAAACACCATATATTTT
V gene: TRBV4-3
D gene: -
J gene: TRBJ1-3
clone size: -

CDR3 protein: CASSLGQANHYGYTF
CDR3 DNA: TGTGCCAGCAGCTTGGGGCAGGCTAACCACTATGGCTACACCTTC
V gene: TRBV5-4
D gene: -
J gene: TRBJ1-2
clone size: -

CDR3 protein: CASSLGGGTDTQYF
CDR3 DNA: TGTGCCAGCAGTTTAGGGGGGGGCACAGATACGCAGTATTTT
V gene: TRBV28
D gene: TRBD2
J gene: TRBJ2-3
clone size: -

CDR3 protein: CASSQARGGYGYTF
CDR3 DNA: TGTGCCAGCAGCCAGGCAAGGGGCGGTTATGGCTACACCTTC
V gene: TRBV7-9
D gene: -
J gene: TRBJ1-2
clone size: -

CDR3 protein: CASSLRPSGGRVSAYEQYF
CDR3 DNA: TGCGCCAGCAGCTTGAGGCCTAGCGGGGGTCGAGTGTCAGCCTACGAGCAGTACTTC
V gene: TRBV5-1
D gene: TRBD2
J gene: TRBJ2-7
clone size: -

CDR3 protein: CASRWGRNYGYTF
CDR3 DNA: TGTGCCAGCAGGTGGGGGCGGAACTATGGCTACACCTTC
V gene: TRBV5-8
D gene: -
J gene: TRBJ1-2
clone size: -

CDR3 protein: CAISAGLAGGEETQYF
CDR3 DNA: TGTGCCATCAGTGCCGGACTAGCGGGAGGAGAAGAGACCCAGTACTTC
V gene: TRBV10-3
D gene: TRBD2
J gene: TRBJ2-5
clone size: -

CDR3 protein: CAAAKAGAYNEQFF
CDR3 DNA: TGTGCAGCAGCGAAGGCGGGGGCTTACAATGAGCAGTTCTTC
V gene: TRBV6-5
D gene: -
J gene: TRBJ2-1
clone size: -

CDR3 protein: CASSLWGLTGGTAFF
CDR3 DNA: TGTGCCAGCAGTTTATGGGGACTAACAGGGGGCACAGCTTTCTTT
V gene: TRBV28
D gene: TRBD1
J gene: TRBJ1-1
clone size: -

CDR3 protein: CASSLGAPSYNEQFF
CDR3 DNA: TGTGCCAGCAGCTTAGGGGCCCCCTCCTACAATGAGCAGTTCTTC
V gene: TRBV7-2
D gene: -
J gene: TRBJ2-1
clone size: -

CDR3 protein: CASSEWSDSTDTQYF
CDR3 DNA: TGTGCCAGCAGTGAATGGAGCGACAGCACAGATACGCAGTATTTT
V gene: TRBV6-1
D gene: -
J gene: TRBJ2-3
clone size: -

CDR3 protein: CASSRYTGSGNTIYF
CDR3 DNA: TGCGCCAGCAGTAGATATACAGGGTCCGGAAACACCATATATTTT
V gene: TRBV4-3
D gene: -
J gene: TRBJ1-3
clone size: -